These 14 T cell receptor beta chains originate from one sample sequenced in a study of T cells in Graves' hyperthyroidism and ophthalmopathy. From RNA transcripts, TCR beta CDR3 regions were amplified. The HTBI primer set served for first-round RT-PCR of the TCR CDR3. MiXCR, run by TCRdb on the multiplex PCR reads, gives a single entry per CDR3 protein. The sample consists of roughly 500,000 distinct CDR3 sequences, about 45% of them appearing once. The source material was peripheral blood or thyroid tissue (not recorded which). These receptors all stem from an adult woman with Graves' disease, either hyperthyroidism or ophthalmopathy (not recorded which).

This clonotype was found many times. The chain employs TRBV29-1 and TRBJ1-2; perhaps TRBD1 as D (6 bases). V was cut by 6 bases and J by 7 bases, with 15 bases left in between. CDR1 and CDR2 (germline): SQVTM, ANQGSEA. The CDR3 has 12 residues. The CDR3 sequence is CSVDSGAGGYTF. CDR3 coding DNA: TGCAGCGTAGATTCAGGGGCAGGTGGCTACACCTTC.

The CDR3 DNA reads TGTGCCAGTAGTTCATTGACACTTCAAGAGACCCAGTACTTC. Residues: CASSSLTLQETQYF. The chain is built from TRBV19 and TRBJ2-5; no definite D call. The CDR3 runs 14 residues. Per the germline V gene, CDR1 is LNHDA and CDR2 is SQIVND (reference sequence). The V and J ends lost 5 bases and 2 bases respectively, with 12 bases between them.

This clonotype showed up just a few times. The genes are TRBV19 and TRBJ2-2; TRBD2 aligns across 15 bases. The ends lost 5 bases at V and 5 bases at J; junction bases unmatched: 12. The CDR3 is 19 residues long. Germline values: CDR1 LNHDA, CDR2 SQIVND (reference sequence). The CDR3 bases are TGTGCCAGTAGTCCGAAGGGACTAGCGGGAGGCCGGGGGACCGGGGAGCTGTTTTTT. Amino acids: CASSPKGLAGGRGTGELFF.

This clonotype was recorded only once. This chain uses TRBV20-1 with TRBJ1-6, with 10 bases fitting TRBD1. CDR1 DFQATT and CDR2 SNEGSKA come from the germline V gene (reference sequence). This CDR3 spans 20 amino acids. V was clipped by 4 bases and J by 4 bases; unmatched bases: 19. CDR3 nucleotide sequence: TGCAGTGCTACCAAAGCGACCGGGACAGGGGTGTTTGCGTATAATTCACCCCTCCACTTT. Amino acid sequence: CSATKATGTGVFAYNSPLHF.

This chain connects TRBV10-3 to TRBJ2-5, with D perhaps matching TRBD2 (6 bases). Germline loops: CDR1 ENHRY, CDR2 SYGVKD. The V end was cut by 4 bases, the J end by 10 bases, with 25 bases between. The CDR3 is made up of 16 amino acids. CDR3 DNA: TGTGCCATCAGTGCTAGAGTAGTTCTAGGGCCGGGAGTCCAGTACTTC. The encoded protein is CAISARVVLGPGVQYF.

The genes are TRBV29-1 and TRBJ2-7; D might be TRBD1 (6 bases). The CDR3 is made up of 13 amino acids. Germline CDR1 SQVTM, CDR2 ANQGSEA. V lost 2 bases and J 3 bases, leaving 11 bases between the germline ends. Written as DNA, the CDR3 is TGCAGCGTTGAAACAGGGAGCTTCTACGAGCAGTACTTC. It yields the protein CSVETGSFYEQYF.

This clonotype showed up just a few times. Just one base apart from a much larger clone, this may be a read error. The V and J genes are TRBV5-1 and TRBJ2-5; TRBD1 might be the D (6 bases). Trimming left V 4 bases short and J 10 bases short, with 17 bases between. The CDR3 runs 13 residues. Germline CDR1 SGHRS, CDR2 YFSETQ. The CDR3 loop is CASSLGTTVGQYF. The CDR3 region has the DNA TGCGCCAGCAGCCTCGGGACAACGGTCGGCCAGTACTTC.

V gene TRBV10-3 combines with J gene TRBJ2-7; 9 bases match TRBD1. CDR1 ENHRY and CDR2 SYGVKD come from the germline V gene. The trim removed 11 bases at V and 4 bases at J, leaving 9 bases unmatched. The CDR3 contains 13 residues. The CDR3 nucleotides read TGTGCCTCTTTGGGACAGGGAACTTACGAGCAGTACTTC. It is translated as CASLGQGTYEQYF.

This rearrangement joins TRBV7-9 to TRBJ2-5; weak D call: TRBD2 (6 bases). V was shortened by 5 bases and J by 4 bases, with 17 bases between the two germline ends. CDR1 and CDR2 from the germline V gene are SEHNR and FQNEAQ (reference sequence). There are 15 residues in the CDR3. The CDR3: CASSRSGTYRETQYF. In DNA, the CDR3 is TGTGCCAGCAGCCGTTCCGGGACTTACCGAGAGACCCAGTACTTC.

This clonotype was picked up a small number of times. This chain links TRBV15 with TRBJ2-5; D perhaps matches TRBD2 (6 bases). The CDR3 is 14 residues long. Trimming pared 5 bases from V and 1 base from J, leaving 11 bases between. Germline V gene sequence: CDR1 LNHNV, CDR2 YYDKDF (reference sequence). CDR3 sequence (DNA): TGTGCCACCAGCCGCCGGGACTCCCAAGAGACCCAGTACTTC. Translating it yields CATSRRDSQETQYF.

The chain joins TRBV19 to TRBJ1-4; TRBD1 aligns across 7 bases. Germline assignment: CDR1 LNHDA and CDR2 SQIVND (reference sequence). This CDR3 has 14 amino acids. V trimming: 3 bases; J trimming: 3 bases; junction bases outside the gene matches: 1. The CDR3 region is CASSIGTANEKLFF. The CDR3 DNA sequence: TGTGCCAGTAGTATTGGGACAGCTAATGAAAAACTGTTTTTT.

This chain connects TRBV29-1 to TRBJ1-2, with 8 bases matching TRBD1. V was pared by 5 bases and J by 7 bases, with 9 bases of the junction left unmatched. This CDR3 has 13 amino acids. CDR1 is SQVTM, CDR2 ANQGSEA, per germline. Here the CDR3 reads CSVSQGAARGYTF. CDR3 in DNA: TGCAGCGTTTCCCAGGGGGCAGCCCGTGGCTACACCTTC.

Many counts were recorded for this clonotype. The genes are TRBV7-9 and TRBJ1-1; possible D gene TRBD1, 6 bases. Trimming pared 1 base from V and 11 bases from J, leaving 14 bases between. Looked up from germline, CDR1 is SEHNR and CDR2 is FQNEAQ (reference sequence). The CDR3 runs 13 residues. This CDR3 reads CASSLGQEGRAFF. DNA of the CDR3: TGTGCCAGCAGCTTAGGACAGGAAGGCCGGGCTTTCTTT.

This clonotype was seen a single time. This chain's CDR3 is CAISESRGRLYEQYF. CDR3 DNA sequence: TGTGCCATCAGTGAATCCCGCGGGAGACTATACGAGCAGTACTTC. This rearrangement joins TRBV10-3 to TRBJ2-7; 7 bases align to TRBD2. V shed 3 bases, J shed 4 bases, and the junction held 9 bases outside the gene matches. CDR3 length: 15 amino acids. Germline V gene sequence: CDR1 ENHRY, CDR2 SYGVKD.